This record covers a single T cell receptor (beta chain). Its antigen remains unidentified. Trimming shortened V by 0 bases and J by 4 bases, and 10 bases separated the two germline ends. The germline V gene encodes CDR1 LGHNA and CDR2 YSLEER. The CDR3 has 15 residues. Quantitative 5'-RACE with molecular barcodes generated TCR beta libraries. One entry per CDR3 protein results from TCRdb running MiXCR on the 5' RACE reads. The data show 150,000 to 200,000 distinct CDR3 sequences, roughly 18% seen once. This specimen belongs to a study of CD8 T cells in ankylosing spondylitis. Findings and limits, study-wide: Characteristic, it appeared, of ankylosing spondylitis blood was a TCR beta motif of about eight highly homologous variants. Reports say disease-linked clones showed up significantly more in matched ankylosing spondylitis synovial fluid.

This TCR derives from a male donor between 5 and 35 years old with ankylosing spondylitis or in good health (not recorded which). This chain connects TRBV4-3 to TRBJ2-1, with D possibly being TRBD2 (5 bases). Sequenced sample: blood, either unsorted or a sorted T cell fraction (not recorded which). The CDR3 DNA reads as TGCGCCAGCAGCCAAGAGAGCGGAGCGTACAATGAGCAGTTCTTC. Amino acid sequence: CASSQESGAYNEQFF.